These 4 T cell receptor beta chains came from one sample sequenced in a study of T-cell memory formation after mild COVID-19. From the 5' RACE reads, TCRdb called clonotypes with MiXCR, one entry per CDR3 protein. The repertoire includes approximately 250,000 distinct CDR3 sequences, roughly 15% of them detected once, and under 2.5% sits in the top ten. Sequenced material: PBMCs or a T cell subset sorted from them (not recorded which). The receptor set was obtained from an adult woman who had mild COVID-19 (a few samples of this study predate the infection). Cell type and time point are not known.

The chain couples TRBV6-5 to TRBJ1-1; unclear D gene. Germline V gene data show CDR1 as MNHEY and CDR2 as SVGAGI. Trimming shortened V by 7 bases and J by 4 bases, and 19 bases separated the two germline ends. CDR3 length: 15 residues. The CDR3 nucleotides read TGTGCCAGCACCACGAGGTGGGGAAGTGGCACTGAAGCTTTCTTT. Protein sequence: CASTTRWGSGTEAFF.

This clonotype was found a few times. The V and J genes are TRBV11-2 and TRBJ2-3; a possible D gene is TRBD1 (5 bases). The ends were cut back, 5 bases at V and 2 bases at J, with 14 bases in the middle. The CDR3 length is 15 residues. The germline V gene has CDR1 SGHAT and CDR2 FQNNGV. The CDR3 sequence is CASSGASRVTDTQYF. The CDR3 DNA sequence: TGTGCCAGCAGCGGGGCATCTAGGGTCACAGATACGCAGTATTTT.

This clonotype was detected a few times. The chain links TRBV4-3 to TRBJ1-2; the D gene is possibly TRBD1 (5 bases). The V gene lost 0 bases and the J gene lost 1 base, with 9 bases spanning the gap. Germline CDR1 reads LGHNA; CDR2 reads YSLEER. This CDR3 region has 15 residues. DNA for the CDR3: TGCGCCAGCAGCCAAGACCTCGACAGTAACTATGGCTACACCTTC. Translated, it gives CASSQDLDSNYGYTF.

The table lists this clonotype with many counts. For the CDR3, the DNA is TGCAGTGCTACAGGGGTAGAGTTGCGTTCACCCCTCCACTTT. Amino acid sequence: CSATGVELRSPLHF. The J gene is TRBJ1-6, the V gene TRBV20-1; D might be TRBD1 (6 bases). V lost 4 bases to trimming and J lost 9 bases, with 16 bases between them. Germline V gives CDR1 DFQATT, CDR2 SNEGSKA (reference sequence). The CDR3 has 14 amino acids.